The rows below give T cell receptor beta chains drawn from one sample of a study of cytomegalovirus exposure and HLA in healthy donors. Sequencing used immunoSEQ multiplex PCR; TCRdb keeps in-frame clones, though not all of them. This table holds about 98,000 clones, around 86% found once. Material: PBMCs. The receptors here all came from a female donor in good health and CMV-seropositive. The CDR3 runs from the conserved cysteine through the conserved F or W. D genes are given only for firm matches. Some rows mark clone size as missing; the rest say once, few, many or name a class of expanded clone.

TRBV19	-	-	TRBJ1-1	CASSARQETNTEAFF	TGTGCCAGTAGTGCGAGACAGGAGACGAACACTGAAGCTTTCTTT
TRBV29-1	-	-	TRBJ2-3	CSVETLTVRADTQYF	TGCAGCGTTGAAACGCTGACAGTCCGCGCAGATACGCAGTATTTT
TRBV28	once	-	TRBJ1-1	CASSRLLEASF	TGTGCCAGCAGTCGATTGCTTGAGGCTTCCTTT
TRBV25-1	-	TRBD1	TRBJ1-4	CASRPTGVGKLFF	TGTGCCAGCAGGCCTACAGGGGTGGGAAAACTGTTTTTT
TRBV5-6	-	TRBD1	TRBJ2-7	CASSHKGQGRGRSYEQYF	TGTGCCAGCAGCCACAAGGGACAGGGGAGGGGACGCTCCTACGAGCAGTACTTC
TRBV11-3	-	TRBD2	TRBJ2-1	CASSLTSGGDYNEQFF	TGTGCCAGCAGCCTAACTAGCGGGGGGGATTACAATGAGCAGTTCTTC
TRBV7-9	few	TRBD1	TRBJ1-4	CASSPNRDRVKLFF	TGTGCCAGCAGCCCGAACCGGGACAGGGTAAAACTGTTTTTT
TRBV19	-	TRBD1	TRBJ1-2	CASTSDRVNYGYTF	TGTGCCAGTACCTCGGACAGGGTTAACTATGGCTACACCTTC
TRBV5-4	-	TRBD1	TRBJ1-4	CASSAPTGGGTNEKLFF	TGTGCCAGCAGCGCCCCGACAGGGGGCGGGACTAATGAAAAACTGTTTTTT
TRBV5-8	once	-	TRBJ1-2	CASSLMWAPRYGYTF	TGTGCCAGCAGCTTGATGTGGGCCCCACGTTATGGCTACACCTTC
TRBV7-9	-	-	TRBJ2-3	CSSSSDTQYF	TGTTCCAGCAGCTCGGATACGCAGTATTTT
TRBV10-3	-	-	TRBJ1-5	CAISESKRAEGSNQPQHF	TGTGCCATCAGTGAGTCAAAAAGGGCCGAGGGAAGCAATCAGCCCCAGCATTTT
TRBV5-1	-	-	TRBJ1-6	CATPLRGCSYNSPLHF	TGCGCCACACCCCTTCGGGGGTGCTCCTATAATTCACCCCTCCACTTT
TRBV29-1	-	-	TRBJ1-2	CSVVGAGSEGYTF	TGCAGCGTTGTAGGGGCAGGGTCAGAAGGCTACACCTTC
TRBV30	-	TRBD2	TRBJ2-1	CAWSVRGGRPFF	TGTGCCTGGAGTGTACGAGGCGGGAGGCCGTTCTTC
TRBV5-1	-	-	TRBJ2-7	CASSLAPGDEQYF	TGCGCCAGCAGCTTGGCCCCCGGGGACGAGCAGTACTTC
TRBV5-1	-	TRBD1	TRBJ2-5	CASSLTGGETQYF	TGCGCCAGCAGCTTGACAGGGGGCGAGACCCAGTACTTC
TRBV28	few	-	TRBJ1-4	CASSRGWGDNEKLFF	TGTGCCAGCAGTCGCGGTTGGGGAGATAATGAAAAACTGTTTTTT
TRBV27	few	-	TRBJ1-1	CASSLSRQGEAFF	TGTGCCAGCAGTTTATCTCGGCAGGGAGAAGCTTTCTTT
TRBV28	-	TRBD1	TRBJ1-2	CASSRGRTGSGYGYTF	TGTGCCAGCAGTCGGGGCCGGACAGGGTCGGGTTATGGCTACACCTTC
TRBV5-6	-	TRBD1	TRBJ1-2	CASSLFPGTGYGYTF	TGTGCCAGCAGCTTGTTCCCCGGGACAGGCTATGGCTACACCTTC
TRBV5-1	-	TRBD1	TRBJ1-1	CASSLTGAEAFF	TGCGCCAGCAGTTTAACAGGGGCTGAAGCTTTCTTT
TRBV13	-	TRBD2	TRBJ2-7	CASSFVGGRTPYEQYF	TGTGCCAGCAGCTTCGTAGGCGGGAGGACACCCTACGAGCAGTACTTC
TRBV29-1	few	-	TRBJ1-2	CSVEVLEGVQGYTF	TGCAGCGTTGAAGTACTTGAGGGGGTACAAGGCTACACCTTC
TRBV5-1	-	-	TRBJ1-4	CASSFQGIEEKLFF	TGCGCCAGCAGCTTTCAGGGTATCGAAGAAAAACTGTTTTTT
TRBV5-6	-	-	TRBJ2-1	CASSSPFGEQFF	TGTGCCAGCAGTAGCCCATTTGGCGAGCAGTTCTTC
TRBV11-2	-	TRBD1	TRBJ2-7	CASSGVRTTGSYEQYF	TGTGCCAGCAGCGGGGTGAGGACGACAGGGTCCTACGAGCAGTACTTC
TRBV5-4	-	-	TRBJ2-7	CASSFGGPSYEQYF	TGTGCCAGCAGCTTCGGGGGACCCTCCTACGAGCAGTACTTC
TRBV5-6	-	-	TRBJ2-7	CASSWTVSSYEQYF	TGTGCCAGCAGCTGGACAGTCTCTTCCTACGAGCAGTACTTC
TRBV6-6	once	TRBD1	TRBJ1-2	CASSYRQGGPSRGYTF	TGTGCCAGCAGTTACCGTCAAGGGGGCCCGTCCCGTGGCTACACCTTC
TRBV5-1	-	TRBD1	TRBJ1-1	CASSLEGTGEAFF	TGCGCCAGCAGCTTGGAAGGGACAGGAGAAGCTTTCTTT
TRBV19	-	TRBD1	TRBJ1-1	CASRRDRGSNTEAFF	TGTGCCAGTAGAAGGGACAGGGGGTCTAACACTGAAGCTTTCTTT
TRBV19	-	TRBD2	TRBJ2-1	CASTPWLAGGPSYNEQFF	TGTGCCAGTACCCCTTGGCTAGCGGGGGGGCCTTCCTACAATGAGCAGTTCTTC
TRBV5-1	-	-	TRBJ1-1	CASSLDGTGGTEAFF	TGCGCCAGCAGCTTGGATGGGACGGGGGGCACTGAAGCTTTCTTT
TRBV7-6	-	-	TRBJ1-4	CASSLTEPLGGLDEKLFF	TGTGCCAGCAGCTTAACGGAGCCCTTGGGGGGGTTGGACGAAAAACTGTTTTTT
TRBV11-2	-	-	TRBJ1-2	CASSLVRGSTNYGYTF	TGTGCCAGCAGCTTAGTTCGAGGGAGCACTAACTATGGCTACACCTTC
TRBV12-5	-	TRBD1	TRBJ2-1	CASAPDRGNNEQFF	TGTGCTAGTGCCCCGGACAGGGGAAACAATGAGCAGTTCTTC
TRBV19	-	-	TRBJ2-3	CASSIRLAGGTDTQYF	TGTGCCAGTAGTATCCGGCTAGCCGGCGGCACAGATACGCAGTATTTT
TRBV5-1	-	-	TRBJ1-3	CASSLGPTDISGNTIYF	TGCGCCAGCAGCTTGGGACCCACTGACATCTCTGGAAACACCATATATTTT
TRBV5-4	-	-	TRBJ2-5	CASSGRAAGQETQYF	TGTGCCAGCAGCGGCCGGGCCGCGGGCCAAGAGACCCAGTACTTC
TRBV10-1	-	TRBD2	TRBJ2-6	CARGGTAGANVLTF	TGCGCCAGGGGGGGGACGGCTGGGGCCAACGTCCTGACTTTC
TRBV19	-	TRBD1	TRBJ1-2	CASSPTGFWVVGYTF	TGTGCCAGTAGCCCGACAGGGTTCTGGGTGGTTGGCTACACCTTC
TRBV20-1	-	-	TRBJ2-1	CSAERRYEQFF	TGCAGTGCTGAGCGGCGTTATGAGCAGTTCTTC
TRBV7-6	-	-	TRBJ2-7	CASSLAGDTYEQYF	TGTGCCAGCAGCTTAGCCGGCGACACCTACGAGCAGTACTTC
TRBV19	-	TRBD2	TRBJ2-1	CASSKGIAGVSLYNEQFF	TGTGCCAGTAGTAAGGGGATAGCGGGGGTTTCTCTTTACAATGAGCAGTTCTTC
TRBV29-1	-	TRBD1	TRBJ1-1	CSVEPEQGREAFF	TGCAGCGTTGAACCCGAACAGGGGAGGGAAGCTTTCTTT
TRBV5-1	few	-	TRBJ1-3	CASRSSLQGVAGNTIYF	TGCGCCAGCAGGTCCAGTCTGCAAGGGGTAGCTGGAAACACCATATATTTT
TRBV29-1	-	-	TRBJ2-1	CSLRQPTYNEQFF	TGCAGCCTCAGACAACCCACTTACAATGAGCAGTTCTTC
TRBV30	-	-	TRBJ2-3	CAWSTQARPIRTDTQYF	TGTGCCTGGAGTACTCAGGCTCGGCCAATTCGAACAGATACGCAGTATTTT
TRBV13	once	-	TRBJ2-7	CASSFAQFYEQYF	TGTGCCAGCAGCTTCGCACAGTTTTACGAGCAGTACTTC
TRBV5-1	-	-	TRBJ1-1	CASSPEGTIGDTEAFF	TGCGCCAGCAGCCCCGAGGGGACAATTGGGGACACTGAAGCTTTCTTT
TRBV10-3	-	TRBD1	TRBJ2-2	CAIKGTGNTGELFF	TGTGCCATCAAAGGGACAGGGAACACCGGGGAGCTGTTTTTT
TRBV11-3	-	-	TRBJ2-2	CASSLRGADTGELFF	TGTGCCAGCAGCTTACGGGGGGCCGACACCGGGGAGCTGTTTTTT
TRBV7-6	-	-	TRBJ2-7	CASSLGGKSYEQYF	TGTGCCAGCAGCTTAGGCGGGAAATCCTACGAGCAGTACTTC
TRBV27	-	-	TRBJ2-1	CASSFIPTGSSYNEQFF	TGTGCCAGCAGTTTCATACCCACAGGGAGCTCCTACAATGAGCAGTTCTTC
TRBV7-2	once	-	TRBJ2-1	CASRFNAGNEQFF	TGTGCCAGCAGGTTCAATGCGGGTAATGAGCAGTTCTTC
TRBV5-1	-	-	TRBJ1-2	CASSGRGLNYGYTF	TGCGCCAGCAGTGGTAGGGGCCTGAACTATGGCTACACCTTC
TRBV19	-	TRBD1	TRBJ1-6	CASRNSGQIYNSPLHF	TGTGCCAGTCGAAATTCGGGACAGATTTATAATTCACCCCTCCACTTT